The clone carrying this T cell receptor (beta chain) has only a few counts. Its antigen remains unknown. This sample was taken from a study of response to subunit inactivated influenza vaccine. Whole-study results and caveats: Authors suggested that a seasonal influenza vaccination recruits few new T cells each time.

TCRdb independently ran MiXCR on the RT-PCR reads; one entry per CDR3 protein. The table lists 550,000 to 650,000 distinct CDR3 sequences, over 9.5% of them singletons, with roughly 10% in the top ten. The CDR3 has 15 residues. Germline CDR1 reads SGHTA; CDR2 reads FQGNSA. Trimming cost V 5 bases and J 2 bases; bases outside gene matches: 5. The TCR was taken from a man aged 50 or older who received an inactivated influenza vaccine. V usage is TRBV7-2 and J usage is TRBJ2-1, with TRBD2 identical over 8 bases. The material sequenced was PBMCs from blood, taken on the day of vaccination. CDR3 region: CASSPAGDAYNEQFF. DNA for the CDR3: TGTGCCAGCAGCCCAGCGGGAGACGCCTACAATGAGCAGTTCTTC.